Shown below are 26 T cell receptor beta chains from a single sample sequenced in a study of cytomegalovirus exposure and HLA in healthy donors. 13 Jbeta primers and 60 Vbeta primers were used for the PCR. The data were produced by immunoSEQ multiplex PCR, yet TCRdb's version contains in-frame clones alone and is incomplete. The sample has roughly 180,000 clones, about 86% seen once. The sequencing sample was made of PBMCs. Receptors were obtained from a woman under 30 in good health and CMV-seropositive.

V usage is TRBV28 and J usage is TRBJ2-7; D might be TRBD2 (6 bases). The germline gives CDR1 MDHEN, CDR2 SYDVKM. The CDR3 is made up of 16 amino acids. V was clipped by 5 bases and J by 4 bases, with 21 bases between them. The CDR3 bases are TGTGCCAGCAGTACTGGGCCCTGGGACGGGAGTTACGAGCAGTACGTC. This translates into CASSTGPWDGSYEQYV.

This chain links TRBV7-9 with TRBJ1-1; perhaps TRBD1 as D (5 bases). V was trimmed by 7 bases and J by 4 bases, leaving 10 bases between them. This CDR3 is 12 amino acids long. Germline CDR1 reads SEHNR; CDR2 reads FQNEAQ (reference sequence). The DNA for the CDR3 is TGTGCCAGCAAAGGAGGGACCACTGAAGCTTTCTTT. It yields the protein CASKGGTTEAFF.

V is TRBV6-5 and J is TRBJ1-5; D unclear. This CDR3 is 13 amino acids long. V was clipped by 0 bases and J by 4 bases, with 4 bases between them. Germline values: CDR1 MNHEY, CDR2 SVGAGI. The CDR3 loop reads CASSYSRNQPQHF. The CDR3 DNA reads TGTGCCAGCAGTTACTCCAGGAATCAGCCCCAGCATTTT.

The chain uses TRBV7-9 and TRBJ2-1, with TRBD2 matching over 7 bases. J lost 3 bases, V lost 4 bases, and 6 bases had no gene match. Germline V gives CDR1 SEHNR, CDR2 FQNEAQ (reference sequence). The CDR3 runs to 15 residues. Written as DNA, the CDR3 is TGTGCCAGCAGCTCCGGGGAGGGTGACTACAATGAGCAGTTCTTC. This translates into CASSSGEGDYNEQFF.

The chain carries TRBV6-6 and TRBJ2-3; the match to TRBD1 covers 7 bases. This CDR3 is built from 14 residues. The germline V gene has CDR1 MNHNY and CDR2 SVGAGI (reference sequence). J lost 0 bases, V lost 5 bases, and 2 bases had no gene match. This CDR3 reads CASSDRASTDTQYF. The CDR3 nucleotides are TGTGCCAGCAGTGACAGGGCCAGCACAGATACGCAGTATTTT.

This clone was seen only a few times. Mismatch with germline at one junction end may stem from a read error. This chain joins TRBV5-4 and TRBJ2-5; D perhaps matches TRBD1 (6 bases). This CDR3 comprises 14 residues. The germline CDR1 and CDR2 sequences are SGHNT and YYREEE (reference sequence). DNA of the CDR3: TGTGCCAGCAGTTTGGACAGTCGGAAAGAGACCCAGTACTTC. Translated, it gives CASSLDSRKETQYF.

This clone has just a few counts. The chain joins TRBV7-9 to TRBJ2-2; D remains unclear. The germline V gene has CDR1 SEHNR and CDR2 FQNEAQ (reference sequence). V was cut by 5 bases and J by 8 bases, with 15 bases left in between. The CDR3 is 14 amino acids. The chain's CDR3 is CASSQTSAGGELFF. The CDR3 coding sequence is TGTGCCAGCAGCCAGACCTCGGCAGGTGGGGAGCTGTTTTTT.

Written as DNA, the CDR3 is TGTGCCAGCAGCGCGGGTTCGTCGCCCTACAATGAGCAGTTCTTC. Its translation is CASSAGSSPYNEQFF. V is TRBV9 and J is TRBJ2-1, with D uncertain. The V gene lost 3 bases and the J gene lost 2 bases, with 12 bases spanning the gap. The CDR3 contains 15 residues. CDR1 and CDR2 (germline): SGDLS, YYNGEE.

The chain has TRBV2 and TRBJ2-1; 7 bases line up with TRBD1. V gave up 6 bases and J gave up 4 bases; unmatched junction bases: 6. This CDR3 comprises 14 residues. The germline V gene encodes CDR1 SNHLY and CDR2 FYNNEI. CDR3 sequence: CASRRDRAYNEQFF. The CDR3 bases are TGTGCCAGCAGGAGGGACAGAGCGTACAATGAGCAGTTCTTC.

The chain recombines TRBV19 with TRBJ2-7; 8 bases align to TRBD1. With V trimmed by 10 bases and J by 3 bases, 8 bases remained unmatched. The CDR3 contains 13 residues. Germline V gene sequence: CDR1 LNHDA, CDR2 SQIVND (reference sequence). CDR3 amino acids: CATLGQASYEQYF. CDR3 coding DNA: TGTGCCACCTTGGGACAGGCAAGCTACGAGCAGTACTTC.

The chain joins TRBV9 to TRBJ2-1, with TRBD2 identical over 12 bases. The germline CDR1 and CDR2 sequences are SGDLS and YYNGEE. The V segment lost 0 bases and the J segment 4 bases; nucleotides outside the gene matches: 2. This CDR3 is built from 16 residues. Here the CDR3 reads CASSVGLAGGYNEQFF. CDR3 DNA: TGTGCCAGCAGCGTAGGCCTAGCGGGGGGGTACAATGAGCAGTTCTTC.

This clone has more than one count but fewer than ten. The rearrangement uses TRBV10-3 and TRBJ2-7; TRBD1 matches at 12 bases. The CDR3 contains 15 residues. V gave up 10 bases and J gave up 7 bases; unmatched junction bases: 14. Germline CDR1 is ENHRY and CDR2 is SYGVKD. In nucleotides, the CDR3 is TGTGCCACCTCCCCGGGGGGGACAGGGGGCGATGAGCAGTACTTC. Translation gives CATSPGGTGGDEQYF.

This clone came up once. The chain carries TRBV5-1 and TRBJ2-5; a possible D gene is TRBD2 (6 bases). Trimming shortened V by 5 bases and J by 1 base, and 12 bases separated the two germline ends. CDR3 length: 14 residues. From germline, CDR1 is SGHRS and CDR2 YFSETQ. In nucleotides, the CDR3 is TGCGCCAGCAGTTTCCCGGGACTCCAAGAGACCCAGTACTTC. Translated, it gives CASSFPGLQETQYF.

The J gene is TRBJ2-2, the V gene TRBV7-3, with TRBD1 matching 8 bases. Trimming took 5 bases from V and 6 from J; bases not matched to a gene: 8. Germline V gene lookup returns CDR1 SGHTA and CDR2 FQGTGA. The CDR3 covers 15 residues. The CDR3 nucleotides are TGTGCCAGCAGCCTGCGACAGGGGCTTGCCGGGGAGCTGTTTTTT. This sequence encodes CASSLRQGLAGELFF.

The chain is built from TRBV19 and TRBJ2-2; D possibly corresponds to TRBD1 (6 bases). The CDR3 extends over 16 amino acids. V dropped 5 bases and J dropped 3 bases, with 16 bases sitting between them. From germline, CDR1 is LNHDA and CDR2 SQIVND (reference sequence). The CDR3 loop is CASSVRKGGDTGELFF. The CDR3 DNA follows: TGTGCCAGTAGTGTAAGAAAAGGGGGAGACACCGGGGAGCTGTTTTTT.

The chain combines TRBV5-1 with TRBJ2-2, with a tentative D call TRBD1 (7 bases). The germline gives CDR1 SGHRS, CDR2 YFSETQ. The CDR3 is 14 amino acids. The V end was cut by 5 bases, the J end by 8 bases, with 16 bases between. Here the CDR3 reads CASSYTQGTGELFF. The CDR3 nucleotides are TGCGCCAGCAGTTATACACAGGGGACTGGGGAGCTGTTTTTT.

V is TRBV9 and J is TRBJ1-1, with unresolved D. The CDR3 covers 15 residues. V lost 5 bases and J lost 4, with 18 bases in between. CDR1 and CDR2 (germline): SGDLS, YYNGEE. CDR3 DNA sequence: TGTGCCAGCAGTGTTGACCCGGGTATCGGCACTGAAGCTTTCTTT. Translating it yields CASSVDPGIGTEAFF.

This chain joins TRBV21-1 and TRBJ2-7; the DNA was not used to check the table's D call, TRBD2. TRBV21-1 is marked as a pseudogene. This CDR3 comprises 16 residues. The chain's CDR3 is CASSSPRGGGNYEQYV. In DNA, the CDR3 is TGTGCCAGCAGCTCCCCGCGGGGGGGAGGAAATTACGAGCAGTACGTC.

The CDR3 nucleotides read TGTGCCAGCAGGAGATTTACTGAAGAGACCCAGTACTTC. Translated: CASRRFTEETQYF. The rearrangement uses TRBV7-2 and TRBJ2-5; the D is unclear. CDR3 length: 13 amino acids. The germline gives CDR1 SGHTA, CDR2 FQGNSA. V was pared by 6 bases and J by 3 bases, with 11 bases between.

The chain has TRBV7-9 and TRBJ1-1; 7 positions agree with TRBD1. With 3 bases clipped from V and 5 bases from J, the junction kept 6 bases outside the gene matches. The CDR3 sequence is 14 residues long. Germline values: CDR1 SEHNR, CDR2 FQNEAQ (reference sequence). Written as DNA, the CDR3 is TGTGCCAGCAGCTTTGAGGGGGCGGTGACTGAAGCTTTCTTT. Translated: CASSFEGAVTEAFF.

The chain has TRBV5-1 and TRBJ2-5; 13 bases align to TRBD2. Germline lookup yields CDR1 SGHRS and CDR2 YFSETQ. This CDR3 has 18 amino acids. V was clipped by 4 bases and J by 0 bases; unmatched bases: 9. The CDR3 is CASSLTGTSGDHQETQYF. The CDR3 nucleotides are TGCGCCAGCAGCCTCACCGGGACTAGCGGGGACCACCAAGAGACCCAGTACTTC.

The CDR3 reads CASSLPVQQKPDRGYNEQFF. In nucleotides, the CDR3 is TGCGCCAGCAGCCTTCCCGTGCAACAAAAGCCGGACAGGGGCTACAATGAGCAGTTCTTC. The rearrangement links TRBV4-1 to TRBJ2-1, with 9 bases aligning to TRBD1. There are 20 residues in the CDR3. The germline V gene has CDR1 MGHRA and CDR2 YSYEKL. V was clipped by 4 bases and J by 3 bases; unmatched bases: 19.

The gene calls are TRBV9 and TRBJ1-6; the D gene is possibly TRBD1 (5 bases). The CDR3 has 15 residues. The germline V gene has CDR1 SGDLS and CDR2 YYNGEE. V lost 0 bases and J lost 5, with 9 bases in between. In nucleotides, the CDR3 is TGTGCCAGCAGCGTAGTGGGGCGGCATAATTCACCCCTCCACTTT. It codes for CASSVVGRHNSPLHF.

J is TRBJ1-4 and V is TRBV2; possible D gene TRBD1, 5 bases. Germline V CDR1 and CDR2: SNHLY, FYNNEI. The CDR3 spans 13 residues. Trimming stripped 2 bases from V and 8 bases from J, with 9 bases between. CDR3 region: CASSERGAEKLFF. The DNA of the CDR3 is TGTGCCAGCAGTGAAAGGGGTGCCGAAAAACTGTTTTTT.

The CDR3 DNA reads TGTGCCAGCAGCTTAGGGGGGCAGGTCTACAATGAGCAGTTCTTC. Its translation is CASSLGGQVYNEQFF. The chain has TRBV11-2 and TRBJ2-1, with D tentatively TRBD1 (6 bases). CDR1 and CDR2 from the germline V gene are SGHAT and FQNNGV. Trimming stripped 1 base from V and 3 bases from J, with 10 bases between. The CDR3 spans 15 residues.

The V call is TRBV4-1, the J call TRBJ1-1; D unclear. Germline CDR1 MGHRA, CDR2 YSYEKL. V was cut by 2 bases and J by 3 bases, with 13 bases left in between. This CDR3 comprises 15 residues. CDR3 coding DNA: TGCGCCAGCAGCCAAAACGAATACCAGGACACTGAAGCTTTCTTT. It encodes CASSQNEYQDTEAFF.